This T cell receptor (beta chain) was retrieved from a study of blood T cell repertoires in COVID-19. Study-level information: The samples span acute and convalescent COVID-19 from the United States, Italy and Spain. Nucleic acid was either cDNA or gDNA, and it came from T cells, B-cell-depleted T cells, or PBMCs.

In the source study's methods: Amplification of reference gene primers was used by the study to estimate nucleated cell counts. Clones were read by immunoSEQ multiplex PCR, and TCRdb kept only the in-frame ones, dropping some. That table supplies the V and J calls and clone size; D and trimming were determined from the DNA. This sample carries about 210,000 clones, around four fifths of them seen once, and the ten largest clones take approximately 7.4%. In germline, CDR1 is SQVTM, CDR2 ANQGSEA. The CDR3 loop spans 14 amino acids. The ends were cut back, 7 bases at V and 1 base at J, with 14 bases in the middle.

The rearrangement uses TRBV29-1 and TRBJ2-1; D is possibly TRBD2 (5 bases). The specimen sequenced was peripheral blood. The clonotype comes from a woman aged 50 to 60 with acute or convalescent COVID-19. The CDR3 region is CSAKPPGSYNEQFF. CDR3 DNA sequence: TGCAGCGCGAAGCCCCCGGGATCCTACAATGAGCAGTTCTTC.